This T cell receptor (beta chain) was retrieved from a study of technical replicates of blood from four donors. Assay used: immunoSEQ multiplex PCR; TCRdb lists only in-frame clones, some missing. The sample lists about 100,000 clones; roughly 95% were seen once. Losses at the gene ends were 7 bases for V and 6 bases for J; bases not matched to a gene: 9. The germline V gene has CDR1 SNHLY and CDR2 FYNNEI. The CDR3 totals 15 residues. Sequences were obtained from T cells isolated from PBMCs. The clonotype was recovered from a human donor in good health. This chain links TRBV2 with TRBJ2-1; 10 bases are shared with TRBD1. CDR3 sequence (DNA): TGTGCCAGCACCAGAGGGGGGACAGGGGTCAATGAGCAGTTCTTC. It translates to CASTRGGTGVNEQFF.